This T cell receptor beta chain emerged from a study of neurological immune-mediated disorders. This clonotype was detected ten times or more. With 10-nucleotide random UMIs included, cDNA was synthesized by 5'RACE. MiXCR, applied by TCRdb to the 5' RACE reads, yields one record per CDR3 protein. The repertoire holds more than 45,000 distinct CDR3 sequences, with over 3% as singletons. PBMCs stored at -80 C, numbering 2 million, were the origin of the unsorted libraries. The sample taken for sequencing was PBMCs. The receptor was derived from a man aged 35 to 55 with multiple sclerosis.

CDR3 nucleotides: TGCAGTGCTAGAGACTCAGGGGTCGAGACCCAGTACTTC. Residues: CSARDSGVETQYF. This chain links TRBV20-1 with TRBJ2-5; weak D call: TRBD1 (6 bases). The CDR3 sequence is 13 residues long. Germline-derived CDR1 and CDR2 are DFQATT and SNEGSKA (reference sequence). V was trimmed by 0 bases and J by 5 bases, leaving 10 bases between them.